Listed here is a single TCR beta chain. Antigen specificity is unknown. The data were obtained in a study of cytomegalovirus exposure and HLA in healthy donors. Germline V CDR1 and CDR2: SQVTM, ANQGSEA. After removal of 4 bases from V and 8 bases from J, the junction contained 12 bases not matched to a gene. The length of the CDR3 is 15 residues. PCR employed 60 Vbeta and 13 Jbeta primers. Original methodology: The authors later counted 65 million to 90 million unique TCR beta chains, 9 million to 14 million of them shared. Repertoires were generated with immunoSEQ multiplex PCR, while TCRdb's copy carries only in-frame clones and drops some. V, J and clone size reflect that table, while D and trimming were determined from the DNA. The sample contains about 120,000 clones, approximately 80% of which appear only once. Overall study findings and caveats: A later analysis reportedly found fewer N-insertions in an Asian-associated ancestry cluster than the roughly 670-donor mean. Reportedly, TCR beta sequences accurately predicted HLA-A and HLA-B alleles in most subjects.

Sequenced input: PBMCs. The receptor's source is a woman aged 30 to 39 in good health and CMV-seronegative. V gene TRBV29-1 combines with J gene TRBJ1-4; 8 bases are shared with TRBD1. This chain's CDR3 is CSVAGATGETEKLFF. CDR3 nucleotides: TGCAGCGTTGCCGGGGCGACAGGGGAAACGGAAAAACTGTTTTTT. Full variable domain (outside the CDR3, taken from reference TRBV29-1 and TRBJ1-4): SAVISQKPSRDICQRGTSLTIQCQVDSQVTMMFWYRQQPGQSLTLIATANQGSEATYESGFVIDKFPISRPNLTFSTLTVSNMSPEDSSIYLCSVAGATGETEKLFFGSGTQLSVL.